This note documents a single T cell receptor (beta chain) sequence. Its specificity is unknown. This CDR3 comprises 18 residues. After removal of 4 bases from V and 1 base from J, the junction contained 7 bases not matched to a gene. Looked up from germline, CDR1 is SGHNT and CDR2 is YYREEE (reference sequence). The source of the sample is a study of T cells after posttransplantation cyclophosphamide. Study-level results: Later post-transplant blood repertoires were often dominated by donor CD8+ memory clones.

Sequenced by immunoSEQ multiplex PCR; TCRdb stores in-frame clones only, minus some. The sample lists approximately 12,000 clones; roughly four fifths were seen once. V and J are TRBV5-4 and TRBJ2-3; 15 nucleotides match TRBD2. The TCR comes from a man aged 45-65 years in good health, CMV-negative, and a related stem cell transplant donor. The material sequenced was memory CD4+ T cells sorted from PBMCs. The CDR3 nucleotides are TGTGCCAGCAGCCCAGGACTAGCGGGAGGGTCTGGCACAGATACGCAGTATTTT. Its protein is CASSPGLAGGSGTDTQYF.